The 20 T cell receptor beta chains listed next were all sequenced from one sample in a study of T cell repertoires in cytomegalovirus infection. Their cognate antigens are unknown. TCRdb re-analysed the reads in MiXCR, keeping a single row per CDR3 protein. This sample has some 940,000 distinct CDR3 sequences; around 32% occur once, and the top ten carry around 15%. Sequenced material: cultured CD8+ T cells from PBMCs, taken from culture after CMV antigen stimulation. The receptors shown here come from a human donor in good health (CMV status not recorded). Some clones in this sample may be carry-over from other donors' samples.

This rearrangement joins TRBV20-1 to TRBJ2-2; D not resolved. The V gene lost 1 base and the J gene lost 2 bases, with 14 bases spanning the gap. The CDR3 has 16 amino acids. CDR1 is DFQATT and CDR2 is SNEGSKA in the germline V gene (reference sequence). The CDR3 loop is CSARAVHHFNTGELFF. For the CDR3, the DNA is TGCAGTGCTAGAGCGGTCCACCACTTTAACACCGGGGAGCTGTTTTTT.

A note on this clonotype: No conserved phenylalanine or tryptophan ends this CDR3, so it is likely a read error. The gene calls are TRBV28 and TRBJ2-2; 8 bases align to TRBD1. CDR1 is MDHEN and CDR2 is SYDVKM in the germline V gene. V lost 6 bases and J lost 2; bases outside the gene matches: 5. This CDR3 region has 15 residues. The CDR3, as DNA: TGTGCCAGCAGCCCAGACAGGGGAAACACCGGGGAGCTGTTTTTA. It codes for CASSPDRGNTGELFL.

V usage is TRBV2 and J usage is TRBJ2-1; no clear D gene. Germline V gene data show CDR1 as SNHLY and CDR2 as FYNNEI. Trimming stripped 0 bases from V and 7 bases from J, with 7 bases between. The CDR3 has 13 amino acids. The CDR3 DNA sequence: TGTGCCAGCAGTGAAGCCTGGCGGAATGAGCAGTTCTTC. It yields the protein CASSEAWRNEQFF.

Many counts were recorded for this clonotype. The CDR3 is CASSYSREYSDFNQPQHF. In nucleotides, the CDR3 is TGTGCCAGCAGTTACTCCAGGGAGTACTCGGACTTCAATCAGCCCCAGCATTTT. The V and J genes are TRBV6-6 and TRBJ1-5; maybe TRBD1 (5 bases). Deletions cut 0 bases from V and 3 bases from J, with 18 bases between. Germline assignment: CDR1 MNHNY and CDR2 SVGAGI (reference sequence). The CDR3 has 18 amino acids.

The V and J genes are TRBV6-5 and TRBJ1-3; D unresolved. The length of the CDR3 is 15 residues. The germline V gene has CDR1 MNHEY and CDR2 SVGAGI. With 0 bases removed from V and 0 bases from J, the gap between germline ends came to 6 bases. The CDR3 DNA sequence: TGTGCCAGCAGTTACTCAGGAAACTCTGGAAACACCATATATTTT. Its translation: CASSYSGNSGNTIYF.

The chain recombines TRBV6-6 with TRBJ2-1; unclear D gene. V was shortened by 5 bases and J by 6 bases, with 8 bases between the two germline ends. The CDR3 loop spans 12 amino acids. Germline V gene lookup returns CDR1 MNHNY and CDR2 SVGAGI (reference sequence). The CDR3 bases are TGTGCCAGCAGTCCGTTAATCAATGAGCAGTTCTTC. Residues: CASSPLINEQFF.

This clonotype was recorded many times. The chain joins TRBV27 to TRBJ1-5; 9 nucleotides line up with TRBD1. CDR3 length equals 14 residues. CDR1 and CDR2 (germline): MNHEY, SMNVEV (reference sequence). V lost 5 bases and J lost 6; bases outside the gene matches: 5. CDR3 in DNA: TGTGCCAGCAGTCGGACAGGGGAAAGTCAGCCCCAGCATTTT. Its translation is CASSRTGESQPQHF.

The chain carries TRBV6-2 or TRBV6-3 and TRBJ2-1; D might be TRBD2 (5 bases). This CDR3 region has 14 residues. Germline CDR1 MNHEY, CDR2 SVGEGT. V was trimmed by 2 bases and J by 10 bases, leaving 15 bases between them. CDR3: CASSYVLRVEEQFF. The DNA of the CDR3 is TGTGCCAGCAGTTACGTTTTGCGGGTCGAGGAGCAGTTCTTC.

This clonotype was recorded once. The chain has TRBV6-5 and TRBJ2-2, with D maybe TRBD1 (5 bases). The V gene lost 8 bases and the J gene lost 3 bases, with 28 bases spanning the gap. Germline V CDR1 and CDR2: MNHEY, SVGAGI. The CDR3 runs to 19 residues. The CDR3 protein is CASGTVDVRVWPDTGELFF. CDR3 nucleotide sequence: TGTGCCAGCGGTACCGTAGATGTCAGGGTCTGGCCGGACACCGGGGAGCTGTTTTTT.

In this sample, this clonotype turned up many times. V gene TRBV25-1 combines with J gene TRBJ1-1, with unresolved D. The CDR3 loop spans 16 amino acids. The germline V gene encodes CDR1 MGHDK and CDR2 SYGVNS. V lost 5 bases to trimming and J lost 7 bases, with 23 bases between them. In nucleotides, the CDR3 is TGTGCCAGCAGTCCACTTGGTGTGGATTTCAGGAGTGAAGCTTTCTTT. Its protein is CASSPLGVDFRSEAFF.

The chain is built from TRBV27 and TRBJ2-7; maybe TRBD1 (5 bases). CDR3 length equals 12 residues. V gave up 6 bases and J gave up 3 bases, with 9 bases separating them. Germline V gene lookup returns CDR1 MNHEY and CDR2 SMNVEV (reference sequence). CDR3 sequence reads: CASSYTGYEQYF. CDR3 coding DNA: TGTGCCAGCAGCTACACAGGCTACGAGCAGTACTTC.

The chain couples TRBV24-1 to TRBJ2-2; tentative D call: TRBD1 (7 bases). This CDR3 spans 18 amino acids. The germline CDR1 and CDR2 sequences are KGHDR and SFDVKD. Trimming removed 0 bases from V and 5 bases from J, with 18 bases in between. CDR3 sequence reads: CATSDLPRDPGGTGELFF. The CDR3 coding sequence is TGTGCCACCAGTGATTTGCCGCGGGACCCAGGGGGGACCGGGGAGCTGTTTTTT.

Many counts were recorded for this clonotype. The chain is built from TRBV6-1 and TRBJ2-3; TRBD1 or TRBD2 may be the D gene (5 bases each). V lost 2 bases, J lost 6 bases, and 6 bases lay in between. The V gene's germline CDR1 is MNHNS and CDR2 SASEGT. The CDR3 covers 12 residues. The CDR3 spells CASSEWGDTQYF. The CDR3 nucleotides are TGTGCCAGCAGTGAATGGGGGGATACGCAGTATTTT.

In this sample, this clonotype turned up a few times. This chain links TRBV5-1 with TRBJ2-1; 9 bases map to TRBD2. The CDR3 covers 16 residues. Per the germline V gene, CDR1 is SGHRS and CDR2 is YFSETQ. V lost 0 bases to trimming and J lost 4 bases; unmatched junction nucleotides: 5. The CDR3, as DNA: TGCGCCAGCAGCTTGGACGGGACTAGCAGGTACAATGAGCAGTTCTTC. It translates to CASSLDGTSRYNEQFF.

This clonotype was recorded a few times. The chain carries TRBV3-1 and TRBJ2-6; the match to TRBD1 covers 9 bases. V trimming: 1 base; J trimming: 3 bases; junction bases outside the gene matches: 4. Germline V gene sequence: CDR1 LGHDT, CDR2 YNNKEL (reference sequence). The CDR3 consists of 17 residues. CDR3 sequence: CASSQAQGAGGANVLTF. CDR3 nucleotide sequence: TGTGCCAGCAGCCAAGCACAGGGGGCTGGTGGGGCCAACGTCCTGACTTTC.

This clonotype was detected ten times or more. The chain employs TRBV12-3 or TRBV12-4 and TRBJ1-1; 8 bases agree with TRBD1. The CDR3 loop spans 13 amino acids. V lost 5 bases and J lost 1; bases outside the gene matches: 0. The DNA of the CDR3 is TGTGCCAGCAGTGACAGGGGGAACACTGAAGCTTTCTTT. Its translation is CASSDRGNTEAFF.

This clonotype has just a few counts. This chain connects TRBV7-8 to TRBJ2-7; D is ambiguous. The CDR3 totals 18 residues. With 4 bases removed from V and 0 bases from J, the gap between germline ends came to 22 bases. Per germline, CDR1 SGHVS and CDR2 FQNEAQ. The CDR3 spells CASSSGVSGFVISYEQYV. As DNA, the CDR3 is TGTGCCAGCAGCTCCGGAGTATCTGGATTTGTCATCTCCTACGAGCAGTACGTC.

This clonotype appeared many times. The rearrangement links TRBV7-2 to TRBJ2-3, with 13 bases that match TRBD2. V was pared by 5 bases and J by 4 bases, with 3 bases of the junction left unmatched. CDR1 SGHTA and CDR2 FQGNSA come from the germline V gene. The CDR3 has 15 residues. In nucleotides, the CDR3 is TGTGCCAGCAGCCGGACTAGCGGGGGCCCAGATACGCAGTATTTT. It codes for CASSRTSGGPDTQYF.

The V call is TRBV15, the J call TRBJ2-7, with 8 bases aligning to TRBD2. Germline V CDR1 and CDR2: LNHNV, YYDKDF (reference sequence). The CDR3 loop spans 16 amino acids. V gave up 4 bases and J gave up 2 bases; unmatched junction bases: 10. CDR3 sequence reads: CATSTSRGDPTYEQYF. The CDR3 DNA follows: TGTGCCACCAGCACCTCGCGGGGGGACCCCACCTACGAGCAGTACTTC.

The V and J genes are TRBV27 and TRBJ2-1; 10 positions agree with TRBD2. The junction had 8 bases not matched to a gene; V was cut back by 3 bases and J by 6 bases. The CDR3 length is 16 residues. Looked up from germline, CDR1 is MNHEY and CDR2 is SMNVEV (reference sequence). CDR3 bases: TGTGCCAGCAGTTTTATTCCTAGCGGGGGATCCAATGAGCAGTTCTTC. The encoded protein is CASSFIPSGGSNEQFF.